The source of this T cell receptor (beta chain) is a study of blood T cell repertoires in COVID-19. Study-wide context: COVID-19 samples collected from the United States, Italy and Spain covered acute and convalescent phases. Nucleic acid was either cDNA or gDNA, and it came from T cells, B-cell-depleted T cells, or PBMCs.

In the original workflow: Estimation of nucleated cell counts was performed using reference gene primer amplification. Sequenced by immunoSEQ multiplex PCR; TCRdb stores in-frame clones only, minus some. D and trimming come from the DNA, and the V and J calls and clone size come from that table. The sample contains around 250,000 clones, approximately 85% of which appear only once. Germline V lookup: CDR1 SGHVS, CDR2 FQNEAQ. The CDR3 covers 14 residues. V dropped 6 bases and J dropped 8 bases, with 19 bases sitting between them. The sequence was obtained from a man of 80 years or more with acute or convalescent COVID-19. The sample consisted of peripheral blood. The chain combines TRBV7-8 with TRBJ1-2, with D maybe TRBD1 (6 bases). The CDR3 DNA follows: TGTGCCAGCAGTTCGACAACAGGGCGGCGGGGCTACACCTTC. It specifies CASSSTTGRRGYTF.